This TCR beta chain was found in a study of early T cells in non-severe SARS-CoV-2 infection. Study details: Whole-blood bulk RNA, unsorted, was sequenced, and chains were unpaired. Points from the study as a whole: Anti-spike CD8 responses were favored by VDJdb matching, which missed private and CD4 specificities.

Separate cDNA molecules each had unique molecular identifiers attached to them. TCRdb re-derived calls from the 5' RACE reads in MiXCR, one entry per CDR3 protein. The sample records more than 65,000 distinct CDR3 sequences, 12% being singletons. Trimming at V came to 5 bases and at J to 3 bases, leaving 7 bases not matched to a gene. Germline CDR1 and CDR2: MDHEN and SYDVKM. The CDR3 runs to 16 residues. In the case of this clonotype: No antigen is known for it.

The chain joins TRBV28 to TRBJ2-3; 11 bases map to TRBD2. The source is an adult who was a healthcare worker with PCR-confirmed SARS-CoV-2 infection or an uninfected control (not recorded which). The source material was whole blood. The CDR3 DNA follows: TGTGCCAGCAGTCGTAGCGGGAGGGCCGCGACAGATACGCAGTATTTT. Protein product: CASSRSGRAATDTQYF.